The entry below describes one TCR beta chain. At one end, the junction sequence differs from germline, possibly due to a read error. CDR3 length: 18 residues. TCRdb itself ran the 5' RACE reads through MiXCR, one entry per CDR3 protein. The sample holds 510,000 or so distinct CDR3 sequences, 13% to 15% seen once. The source of the sample is a study of identical twins. In addition, the sample was reused for a study of yellow fever vaccine responses in identical twins.

The rearrangement links TRBV12-3 or TRBV12-4 to TRBJ2-5; TRBD2 agrees at 11 bases. Sequenced: CD4+ T cells sorted from blood. The sequence came from a woman under 30 in good health. CDR3 residues: CACSLNLISGGGRETQYF. CDR3 in DNA: TGTGCCTGCAGTTTAAACCTAATTAGCGGGGGGGGTCGAGAGACCCAGTACTTC.